This entry lists 3 T cell receptor beta chains sequenced from one sample in a study of sequential checkpoint blockade in melanoma. The table came from immunoSEQ multiplex PCR; TCRdb's copy has only in-frame clones and leaves some out. The table lists about 28,000 clones, about 83% of them singletons. The treatment denotes: randomized to nivolumab then ipilimumab (arm A) or the reverse (arm B). Sequences were derived from CD8+ T cells sorted from blood (inferred from file names), sampled from a patient given nivolumab and ipilimumab in sequence. The source is a human donor with melanoma.

The V call is TRBV2, the J call TRBJ2-3; tentatively, D is TRBD2 (5 bases). There are 14 residues in the CDR3. Per the germline V gene, CDR1 is SNHLY and CDR2 is FYNNEI. Trimming took 4 bases from V and 5 from J, leaving 13 bases between them. CDR3 sequence: CASSGRRVEDTQYF. The CDR3, as DNA: TGTGCCAGCAGTGGGCGGCGGGTGGAAGATACGCAGTATTTT.

This chain joins TRBV2 and TRBJ2-3, with 7 bases identical to TRBD2. V lost 4 bases to trimming and J lost 4 bases; unmatched junction nucleotides: 2. The length of the CDR3 is 13 residues. The germline gives CDR1 SNHLY, CDR2 FYNNEI. CDR3 sequence (DNA): TGTGCCAGCAGTGCGGCGGGGGCAGATACGCAGTATTTT. The encoded protein is CASSAAGADTQYF.

This rearrangement joins TRBV4-3 to TRBJ2-3, with TRBD1 matching 8 bases. The CDR3 has 16 residues. The germline V gene has CDR1 LGHNA and CDR2 YSLEER. V gave up 1 base and J gave up 2 bases; unmatched junction bases: 5. The CDR3 DNA follows: TGCGCCAGCAGCCAAGGGCCGGGACAGGACACAGATACGCAGTATTTT. It codes for CASSQGPGQDTDTQYF.